Listed here are 26 T cell receptor beta chains from one sample, sequenced in a study of blood T cell repertoires in COVID-19. TCRdb keeps only in-frame clones here, not all; method: immunoSEQ multiplex PCR. In the table there are 80,000 to 130,000 clones, 88% of which are singletons. The specimen sequenced was peripheral blood. Every receptor here comes from a woman aged 60-75 years with acute or convalescent COVID-19.

The chain uses TRBV24-1 and TRBJ1-5; D might be TRBD1 (6 bases). Germline V gene data show CDR1 as KGHDR and CDR2 as SFDVKD. Deletions cut 3 bases from V and 6 bases from J, with 14 bases between. This CDR3 is built from 15 residues. CDR3 sequence reads: CATSDAGGGGQPQHF. CDR3 coding DNA: TGTGCCACCAGTGATGCGGGGGGCGGGGGTCAGCCCCAGCATTTT.

The chain is built from TRBV9 and TRBJ1-1, with 11 nucleotides matching TRBD1. The CDR3 is made up of 14 amino acids. Germline CDR1 SGDLS, CDR2 YYNGEE. J lost 6 bases, V lost 0 bases, and 1 base had no gene match. As DNA, the CDR3 is TGTGCCAGCAGCGTAGAGGGACAGGGGGCTGAAGCTTTCTTT. This codes for CASSVEGQGAEAFF.

This chain links TRBV11-2 with TRBJ2-4, with TRBD2 identical over 9 bases. CDR1 is SGHAT and CDR2 is FQNNGV in the germline V gene. This CDR3 has 14 amino acids. The J segment lost 7 bases and the V segment lost 3 bases, leaving 4 bases of the junction unmatched. The CDR3 protein is CASSFSSGSNIQYF. The CDR3, as DNA: TGTGCCAGCAGCTTTAGTAGCGGGAGTAACATTCAGTACTTC.

The V gene is TRBV7-9, the J gene TRBJ2-3; perhaps TRBD2 as D (6 bases). This CDR3 is 16 amino acids long. The germline V and J ends were trimmed by 3 bases and 0 bases, with 13 bases remaining between them. Germline CDR1 SEHNR, CDR2 FQNEAQ (reference sequence). The CDR3, as DNA: TGTGCCAGCAGCTTGTCCCGCGGGACTAGCACAGATACGCAGTATTTT. This translates into CASSLSRGTSTDTQYF.

V usage is TRBV28 and J usage is TRBJ2-7, with 10 bases that match TRBD2. This CDR3 is built from 15 residues. Germline values: CDR1 MDHEN, CDR2 SYDVKM. V was clipped by 6 bases and J by 2 bases; unmatched bases: 7. CDR3 amino acids: CASRTPGLAPYEQYF. Written as DNA, the CDR3 is TGTGCCAGCAGGACCCCGGGACTAGCGCCCTACGAGCAGTACTTC.

This sequence joins TRBV15 and TRBJ2-1; no definite D call. V gave up 0 bases and J gave up 6 bases, with 6 bases separating them. Germline V gives CDR1 LNHNV, CDR2 YYDKDF (reference sequence). This CDR3 region has 13 residues. The DNA of the CDR3 is TGTGCCACCAGCAGAGATCTAACCAATGAGCAGTTCTTC. Its protein product is CATSRDLTNEQFF.

This chain links TRBV15 with TRBJ2-4, with a possible D match to TRBD1 (6 bases). Germline V gene sequence: CDR1 LNHNV, CDR2 YYDKDF (reference sequence). The CDR3 has 15 amino acids. Trimming pared 3 bases from V and 0 bases from J, leaving 9 bases between. The CDR3 is CATSSGQLAKNIQYF. Here the CDR3 DNA reads TGTGCCACCAGCAGTGGACAGCTAGCCAAAAACATTCAGTACTTC.

This rearrangement joins TRBV24-1 to TRBJ1-1; a possible D gene is TRBD1 (5 bases). CDR1 is KGHDR and CDR2 is SFDVKD in the germline V gene. V lost 3 bases to trimming and J lost 5 bases, with 12 bases between them. The CDR3 is 14 amino acids. The CDR3 region has the DNA TGTGCCACCAGTGATGGGGACCGGGAGACTGAAGCTTTCTTT. It encodes CATSDGDRETEAFF.

The gene calls are TRBV18 and TRBJ1-4; the D is unclear. Germline CDR1 is KGHSH and CDR2 is LQKENI. Trimming took off 4 bases at V and 6 bases at J, with 9 bases between the two ends. The CDR3 sequence is 13 residues long. The CDR3 protein is CASSLGRDEKLFF. CDR3 in DNA: TGTGCCAGCTCACTAGGGAGGGATGAAAAACTGTTTTTT.

The chain carries TRBV19 and TRBJ2-1; 8 bases are shared with TRBD2. Germline lookup yields CDR1 LNHDA and CDR2 SQIVND (reference sequence). The J segment lost 0 bases and the V segment lost 4 bases, leaving 2 bases of the junction unmatched. The CDR3 runs 15 residues. In DNA form, the CDR3 reads TGTGCCAGTAGTAGTCTAGCGGGCTCCTACAATGAGCAGTTCTTC. Translation gives CASSSLAGSYNEQFF.

This chain connects TRBV24-1 to TRBJ1-1; tentative D call: TRBD1 (5 bases). Germline values: CDR1 KGHDR, CDR2 SFDVKD. V was pared by 4 bases and J by 1 base, with 6 bases between. There are 13 residues in the CDR3. This chain's CDR3 is CATSEQGNTEAFF. In DNA, the CDR3 is TGTGCCACCAGTGAGCAGGGGAACACTGAAGCTTTCTTT.

The CDR3 DNA reads TGTGCCAGCTCACCACGGGGGGCCGGGGAGCTGTTTTTT. Amino acid sequence: CASSPRGAGELFF. The chain carries TRBV18 and TRBJ2-2; maybe TRBD2 (6 bases). Germline V gives CDR1 KGHSH, CDR2 LQKENI. V was clipped by 1 base and J by 6 bases, with 6 bases between them. This CDR3 is 13 amino acids long.

This sequence joins TRBV5-1 and TRBJ2-4, with 9 nucleotides matching TRBD2. Germline trimming cut 8 bases from V and 8 bases from J; bases unmatched to any gene: 11. Germline V CDR1 and CDR2: SGHRS, YFSETQ. The CDR3 length is 14 residues. The CDR3 nucleotides are TGCGCCAGTCGAGCGGGAGGCGACCCAGACATTCAGTACTTC. Residues: CASRAGGDPDIQYF.

The chain employs TRBV7-3 and TRBJ1-1, with TRBD1 matching 8 bases. V lost 5 bases and J lost 2; bases outside the gene matches: 4. The germline gives CDR1 SGHTA, CDR2 FQGTGA. The CDR3 extends over 14 amino acids. CDR3 nucleotide sequence: TGTGCCAGCAGCCCCGACAGGGGCAACACTGAAGCTTTCTTT. Its protein is CASSPDRGNTEAFF.

The chain couples TRBV28 to TRBJ2-1, with TRBD2 matching over 8 bases. This CDR3 spans 15 amino acids. Losses at the gene ends were 3 bases for V and 4 bases for J; bases not matched to a gene: 5. Germline CDR1 reads MDHEN; CDR2 reads SYDVKM. The CDR3 sequence is CASSFGVAGYNEQFF. The CDR3 DNA sequence: TGTGCCAGCAGTTTTGGTGTAGCGGGGTACAATGAGCAGTTCTTC.

The rearrangement links TRBV2 to TRBJ1-5; perhaps TRBD1 as D (6 bases). The germline V gene has CDR1 SNHLY and CDR2 FYNNEI. The length of the CDR3 is 16 residues. Trimming cost V 4 bases and J 2 bases, with 15 bases left between them. The CDR3 coding sequence is TGTGCCAGCAGTGCTATGGACAGCGGCCGCAATCAGCCCCAGCATTTT. This encodes CASSAMDSGRNQPQHF.

The J gene is TRBJ2-3, the V gene TRBV5-1; D may be TRBD2 (6 bases). The germline CDR1 and CDR2 sequences are SGHRS and YFSETQ. V was cut by 0 bases and J by 1 base, with 15 bases left in between. This CDR3 is built from 17 residues. CDR3 sequence reads: CASSLGGLLAGTDTQYF. In DNA, the CDR3 is TGCGCCAGCAGCTTGGGGGGTTTATTAGCGGGCACAGATACGCAGTATTTT.

This chain joins TRBV2 and TRBJ2-5, with TRBD2 identical over 11 bases. V trimming: 9 bases; J trimming: 7 bases; junction bases outside the gene matches: 4. The CDR3 spans 12 residues. The germline V gene encodes CDR1 SNHLY and CDR2 FYNNEI. As DNA, the CDR3 is TGTGCCAGTACTAGCGGGAGACGGACCCAGTACTTC. Its translation is CASTSGRRTQYF.

The rearrangement joins TRBV7-9 to TRBJ1-2; TRBD1 is a possible D gene (6 bases). Trimming removed 5 bases from V and 6 bases from J, with 13 bases in between. CDR3 size: 13 residues. The germline gives CDR1 SEHNR, CDR2 FQNEAQ (reference sequence). The CDR3 region has the DNA TGTGCCAGCAGCCCGCCCGAGGGGGATGGCTACACCTTC. The encoded protein is CASSPPEGDGYTF.

CDR3 protein: CASSSGTGNQPQHF. CDR3 sequence (DNA): TGCGCCAGCAGCTCGGGGACAGGCAATCAGCCCCAGCATTTT. The genes are TRBV5-1 and TRBJ1-5; 7 bases are a match to TRBD1. Germline V gives CDR1 SGHRS, CDR2 YFSETQ. The CDR3 sequence is 14 residues long. The ends lost 3 bases at V and 2 bases at J; junction bases unmatched: 2.

The chain links TRBV10-2 to TRBJ1-6; perhaps TRBD1 as D (5 bases). Trimming shortened V by 8 bases and J by 5 bases, and 10 bases separated the two germline ends. CDR3 length equals 13 residues. The germline CDR1 and CDR2 sequences are WSHSY and SAAADI. This CDR3 reads CASGAGNNSPLHF. DNA of the CDR3: TGCGCCAGCGGGGCGGGGAATAATTCACCCCTCCACTTT.

DNA for the CDR3: TGTGCCTGGAGTGCCACCTACAATGAGCAGTTCTTC. Its translation is CAWSATYNEQFF. The V and J genes are TRBV30 and TRBJ2-1; D remains ambiguous. The CDR3 spans 12 residues. The V gene lost 1 base and the J gene lost 2 bases, with 3 bases spanning the gap. The germline gives CDR1 GTSNPN, CDR2 SVGIG (reference sequence). Filled out from reference TRBV30 and TRBJ2-1, the complete variable domain reads SQTIHQWPATLVQPVGSPLSLECTVEGTSNPNLYWYRQAAGRGLQLLFYSVGIGQISSEVPQNLSASRPQDRQFILSSKKLLLSDSGFYLCAWSATYNEQFFGPGTRLTVL.

The chain is built from TRBV28 and TRBJ1-1; D remains unclear. V was cut by 5 bases and J by 3 bases, with 4 bases left in between. This CDR3 comprises 11 residues. CDR1 is MDHEN and CDR2 is SYDVKM in the germline V gene. The CDR3 nucleotides are TGTGCCAGCAGTCCTGACACTGAAGCTTTCTTT. Protein: CASSPDTEAFF.

The chain employs TRBV6-1 and TRBJ1-4; D is perhaps TRBD1 (5 bases). V was trimmed by 3 bases and J by 0 bases, leaving 8 bases between them. The CDR3 covers 15 residues. CDR1 and CDR2 from the germline V gene are MNHNS and SASEGT. CDR3 sequence (DNA): TGTGCCAGCAGTGAGCGGGGCGCAACTAATGAAAAACTGTTTTTT. Translated, it gives CASSERGATNEKLFF.

V usage is TRBV5-1 and J usage is TRBJ1-6; D is possibly TRBD1 (5 bases). This CDR3 is 18 amino acids long. V lost 2 bases and J 5 bases, leaving 20 bases between the germline ends. Germline CDR1 SGHRS, CDR2 YFSETQ. CDR3 DNA: TGCGCCAGCAGCTTCGTGACAGTCTCATCTACCCATAATTCACCCCTCCACTTT. Its protein product is CASSFVTVSSTHNSPLHF.

The chain carries TRBV7-8 and TRBJ2-1; D call uncertain. The V gene lost 1 base and the J gene lost 3 bases, with 7 bases spanning the gap. The CDR3 has 14 amino acids. Germline V lookup: CDR1 SGHVS, CDR2 FQNEAQ. In DNA, the CDR3 is TGTGCCAGCAGCTTAGGTAACAGCTACAATGAGCAGTTCTTC. Its protein is CASSLGNSYNEQFF. Supplemented by reference TRBV7-8 and TRBJ2-1, the full variable domain reads GAGVSQSPRYKVAKRGQDVALRCDPISGHVSLFWYQQALGQGPEFLTYFQNEAQLDKSGLPSDRFFAERPEGSVSTLKIQRTQQEDSAVYLCASSLGNSYNEQFFGPGTRLTVL.